Presented here are 18 T cell receptor beta chains from one specimen sequenced in a study of vaccination and CD4 T cells after COVID-19. Specified treatment: roughly 11-day PBMC culture with coronavirus spike peptide pools or control peptides (ViraFEST assay). Their antigens are not known. The Oncomine TCR Beta short-read assay sequenced DNA from cultured CD4+ T cells. TCRdb called the PCR reads again in MiXCR, with one record for every CDR3 protein. The sample contains tens of thousands of distinct CDR3 sequences, about 33% of which appear only once. The sample comprised cultured CD4+ T cells from blood. The receptors come from a human donor with COVID-19.

The V and J genes are TRBV7-9 and TRBJ2-7; 10 bases fit TRBD1. Trimming at V came to 5 bases and at J to 3 bases, leaving 4 bases not matched to a gene. The CDR3 is 14 amino acids. Germline V gives CDR1 SEHNR, CDR2 FQNEAQ (reference sequence). CDR3 sequence: CASSQGTGVYEQYF. CDR3 DNA: TGTGCCAGCAGCCAGGGGACAGGGGTCTACGAGCAGTACTTC.

This chain connects TRBV7-9 to TRBJ2-4, with 7 nucleotides matching TRBD1. Germline V lookup: CDR1 SEHNR, CDR2 FQNEAQ (reference sequence). The CDR3 has 15 amino acids. Unmatched junction bases numbered 6, after V lost 5 bases and J lost 2 bases. This CDR3 is CASSITTGTKNIQYF. Written as DNA, the CDR3 is TGTGCCAGCAGCATTACGACAGGGACCAAAAACATTCAGTACTTC.

In its sample, this clonotype was seen a few times. The J gene is TRBJ2-6, the V gene TRBV20-1, with D possibly being TRBD2 (6 bases). Between the trimmed V and J ends, which lost 1 base and 8 bases, there was a span of 12 bases. Germline loops: CDR1 DFQATT, CDR2 SNEGSKA (reference sequence). CDR3 length equals 14 residues. As DNA, the CDR3 is TGCAGTGCTAGAGTTCTCGGGAGTCCCAACGTCCTGACTTTC. Its protein is CSARVLGSPNVLTF.

This chain connects TRBV20-1 to TRBJ1-3; no reliable D call. Germline lookup yields CDR1 DFQATT and CDR2 SNEGSKA (reference sequence). The V end lost 1 base, the J end lost 0 bases, and 4 bases lay between the germline ends. This CDR3 has 13 residues. CDR3 DNA sequence: TGCAGTGCTAGAGCGGGCTCTGGAAACACCATATATTTT. Encoded protein: CSARAGSGNTIYF.

The V call is TRBV7-2, the J call TRBJ1-1, with D unresolved. The CDR3 length is 15 residues. Trimming left V 0 bases short and J 0 bases short, with 8 bases between. Germline V lookup: CDR1 SGHTA, CDR2 FQGNSA. CDR3 bases: TGTGCCAGCAGCTTAGCCCAGACTTTGAACACTGAAGCTTTCTTT. Protein sequence: CASSLAQTLNTEAFF. Combining the CDR3 with reference TRBV7-2 and TRBJ1-1 gives the whole variable domain GAGVSQSPSNKVTEKGKDVELRCDPISGHTALYWYRQSLGQGLEFLIYFQGNSAPDKSGLPSDRFSAERTGGSVSTLTIQRTQQEDSAVYLCASSLAQTLNTEAFFGQGTRLTVV.

This chain links TRBV2 with TRBJ2-2; 7 bases map to TRBD2. The CDR3 sequence is 17 residues long. CDR1 is SNHLY and CDR2 is FYNNEI in the germline V gene. The V gene end was trimmed by 3 bases and the J gene end by 5 bases; junction bases not matched to a gene: 12. CDR3 nucleotides: TGTGCCAGCAGTGACACACCGGCGGCTAGCGGAACCGGGGAGCTGTTTTTT. It is translated as CASSDTPAASGTGELFF. The complete variable domain, with remaining parts taken from reference TRBV2 and TRBJ2-2, reads EPEVTQTPSHQVTQMGQEVILRCVPISNHLYFYWYRQILGQKVEFLVSFYNNEISEKSEIFDDQFSVERPDGSNFTLKIRSTKLEDSAMYFCASSDTPAASGTGELFFGEGSRLTVL.

The V gene is TRBV7-2, the J gene TRBJ1-6; no definite D call. Trimming left V 2 bases short and J 8 bases short, with 13 bases between. CDR1 and CDR2 (germline): SGHTA, FQGNSA. The CDR3 loop spans 15 amino acids. The CDR3 reads CASSLPLGRDSPLHF. The CDR3 DNA reads as TGTGCCAGCAGCTTACCCCTTGGGAGGGATTCACCCCTCCACTTT.

The V gene is TRBV5-1, the J gene TRBJ1-1; no reliable D call. The germline V gene has CDR1 SGHRS and CDR2 YFSETQ. The CDR3 contains 14 residues. The V end was cut by 2 bases, the J end by 4 bases, with 12 bases between. CDR3 DNA sequence: TGCGCCAGCAGCTTCGGGGAAGGTAGCACTGAAGCTTTCTTT. It specifies CASSFGEGSTEAFF.

This clonotype has just a few counts. The rearrangement links TRBV24-1 to TRBJ2-7, with D unclear. Trimming left V 2 bases short and J 3 bases short, with 16 bases between. Germline CDR1 and CDR2: KGHDR and SFDVKD. This CDR3 spans 16 amino acids. The CDR3 region is CATSDSPGSTGYEQYF. For the CDR3, the DNA is TGTGCCACCAGTGATTCGCCAGGTTCGACGGGCTACGAGCAGTACTTC.

This chain joins TRBV11-3 and TRBJ2-1; D possibly matches TRBD1 or TRBD2 (6 bases each). Germline-derived CDR1 and CDR2 are SGHNT and YENEEA. The germline V and J ends were trimmed by 0 bases and 8 bases, with 14 bases remaining between them. The CDR3 length is 15 residues. CDR3 bases: TGTGCCAGCAGCTTAGAAGTGGGGGGCTCCCATGAGCAGTTCTTC. This codes for CASSLEVGGSHEQFF.

This sequence joins TRBV18 and TRBJ1-1; no firm D call. The V end was cut by 3 bases, the J end by 0 bases, with 14 bases between. Germline V gene data show CDR1 as KGHSH and CDR2 as LQKENI. The CDR3 has 16 residues. The CDR3 DNA sequence: TGTGCCAGCTCACCCCGACGGGCAGACATGAACACTGAAGCTTTCTTT. This sequence encodes CASSPRRADMNTEAFF.

The J gene is TRBJ2-7, the V gene TRBV6-1; a possible D gene is TRBD2 (6 bases). V was cut by 4 bases and J by 4 bases, with 20 bases left in between. The length of the CDR3 is 16 residues. Germline lookup yields CDR1 MNHNS and CDR2 SASEGT. The CDR3 nucleotides are TGTGCCAGCAGTGCTGGACCCGGGGGTCTCTCGTACGAGCAGTACTTC. It codes for CASSAGPGGLSYEQYF.

This clonotype is labeled medium-sized. The rearrangement joins TRBV6-1 to TRBJ1-1, with 11 bases matching TRBD1. CDR1 and CDR2 (germline): MNHNS, SASEGT. V was pared by 5 bases and J by 3 bases, with 5 bases of the junction left unmatched. The CDR3 is 15 residues long. The CDR3 sequence is CASSRTGGVHTEAFF. The CDR3 nucleotides read TGTGCCAGCAGTCGGACAGGGGGCGTCCACACTGAAGCTTTCTTT.

This clonotype appeared a few times. This sequence joins TRBV6-1 and TRBJ1-2, with 8 bases aligning to TRBD1. The CDR3 consists of 13 residues. The germline CDR1 and CDR2 sequences are MNHNS and SASEGT. Trimming cost V 4 bases and J 10 bases; bases outside gene matches: 8. CDR3 nucleotides: TGTGCCAGCAGTGGGACAGGGTATTCCATCTACACCTTC. It translates to CASSGTGYSIYTF.

V gene TRBV5-1 combines with J gene TRBJ1-1, with D possibly TRBD1 on 5 matching bases. The CDR3 extends over 15 amino acids. V was cut by 0 bases and J by 1 base, with 10 bases left in between. From germline, CDR1 is SGHRS and CDR2 YFSETQ. CDR3 DNA: TGCGCCAGCAGCTTGGAACGGGGGAGGAACACTGAAGCTTTCTTT. Residues: CASSLERGRNTEAFF.

This chain uses TRBV7-9 with TRBJ1-1, with D uncertain. Deletions cut 3 bases from V and 7 bases from J, with 6 bases between. Germline V gene lookup returns CDR1 SEHNR and CDR2 FQNEAQ (reference sequence). The CDR3 totals 11 residues. CDR3 sequence (DNA): TGTGCCAGCAGCTTTTCCGGTGAAGCTTTCTTT. It translates to CASSFSGEAFF. Supplemented by reference TRBV7-9 and TRBJ1-1, the full variable domain reads DTGVSQNPRHKITKRGQNVTFRCDPISEHNRLYWYRQTLGQGPEFLTYFQNEAQLEKSRLLSDRFSAERPKGSFSTLEIQRTEQGDSAMYLCASSFSGEAFFGQGTRLTVV.

This clonotype turned up a few times. The rearrangement uses TRBV28 and TRBJ1-1; D uncertain. This CDR3 contains 14 residues. CDR1 MDHEN and CDR2 SYDVKM come from the germline V gene. V was cut by 5 bases and J by 1 base, with 11 bases left in between. Here the CDR3 reads CASSPQWGNTEAFF. The CDR3 nucleotides read TGTGCCAGCAGTCCTCAGTGGGGGAACACTGAAGCTTTCTTT.

This clonotype was seen only a few times. The CDR3 bases are TGTGCCAGCAGTGAAAGACTAGCGGGGCTCGAGCAGTACTTC. This encodes CASSERLAGLEQYF. The V and J genes are TRBV6-1 and TRBJ2-7; the match to TRBD2 covers 11 bases. The V gene end was trimmed by 2 bases and the J gene end by 6 bases; junction bases not matched to a gene: 3. CDR3 length: 14 amino acids. Germline-derived CDR1 and CDR2 are MNHNS and SASEGT.